The 23 T cell receptor beta chains presented below share a single source sample, sequenced in a study of T cell clonotyping in hematopoietic cell transplantation. Profiling relied on immunoSEQ multiplex PCR, and the TCRdb table lists in-frame clones only, not all of them. This table has about 15,000 clones, over 65% appearing once. The specimen was PBMCs, collected 100 days after allogeneic stem cell transplant. The receptors shown here come from a male patient aged 55 to 69 who had an allogeneic stem cell transplant from a related donor, so the T cells may come from the graft donor. Some clones in this sample may be carry-over from other donors' samples.

This clone has only one observation. This chain uses TRBV2 with TRBJ2-1; 11 positions match TRBD2. The CDR3 contains 16 residues. With V trimmed by 5 bases and J by 6 bases, 9 bases remained unmatched. The germline V gene has CDR1 SNHLY and CDR2 FYNNEI. Written as DNA, the CDR3 is TGTGCCAGCAGTAAAATAGCGGGGGGGCGGGGCAATGAGCAGTTCTTC. It specifies CASSKIAGGRGNEQFF.

The rearrangement links TRBV7-3 to TRBJ2-1; D gene unclear. The CDR3 totals 13 residues. The ends were cut back, 4 bases at V and 2 bases at J, with 6 bases in the middle. Germline V gene data show CDR1 as SGHTA and CDR2 as FQGTGA. The DNA for the CDR3 is TGTGCCAGCAGCTACGACGCCTACAATGAGCAGTTCTTC. Translation: CASSYDAYNEQFF.

The chain employs TRBV7-2 and TRBJ1-2; perhaps TRBD1 as D (6 bases). V was clipped by 5 bases and J by 2 bases, with 9 bases between them. CDR3 length equals 13 residues. From germline, CDR1 is SGHTA and CDR2 FQGNSA. CDR3 coding DNA: TGTGCCAGCAGCCGGACAGTGAACTATGGCTACACCTTC. It encodes CASSRTVNYGYTF.

This clone was seen a single time. This chain connects TRBV30 to TRBJ1-1, with D possibly matching TRBD1 (6 bases). Germline V gene sequence: CDR1 GTSNPN, CDR2 SVGIG (reference sequence). The CDR3 runs to 16 residues. The CDR3 loop reads CALDPMRGTMNTEAFF. The DNA of the CDR3 is TGTGCTCTCGACCCCATGAGGGGGACCATGAACACTGAAGCTTTCTTT.

CDR3 in amino acids: CASIRDRGSNYGYTF. The CDR3 DNA reads TGTGCCAGCATTCGGGACAGGGGTTCTAACTATGGCTACACCTTC. The genes are TRBV6-5 and TRBJ1-2; 10 bases are a match to TRBD1. There are 15 residues in the CDR3. Per germline, CDR1 MNHEY and CDR2 SVGAGI. With 7 bases clipped from V and 0 bases from J, the junction kept 5 bases outside the gene matches.

The chain carries TRBV19 and TRBJ1-1, with unresolved D. This CDR3 has 13 residues. V lost 1 base and J 4 bases, leaving 7 bases between the germline ends. CDR1 and CDR2 (germline): LNHDA, SQIVND (reference sequence). The CDR3 coding sequence is TGTGCCAGTAGTATAGGAATTGCCACTGAAGCTTTCTTT. Translated: CASSIGIATEAFF.

This clone was observed a few times. V and J are TRBV11-3 and TRBJ1-2, with D perhaps TRBD1 (5 bases). The CDR3 is 12 amino acids. The germline V and J ends were trimmed by 5 bases and 7 bases, with 11 bases remaining between them. Germline V gives CDR1 SGHNT, CDR2 YENEEA. In DNA, the CDR3 is TGTGCCAGCAGCCCCGGGGCCGTTGGCTACACCTTC. Translating gives CASSPGAVGYTF.

The chain has TRBV11-3 and TRBJ1-4; TRBD1 is a possible D gene (6 bases). The CDR3 totals 14 residues. V was cut by 5 bases and J by 7 bases, with 14 bases left in between. Germline CDR1 SGHNT, CDR2 YENEEA. The CDR3: CASSPSGVVEKLFF. The CDR3 DNA reads TGTGCCAGCAGCCCCTCAGGGGTTGTTGAAAAACTGTTTTTT. Looking up the rest from reference TRBV11-3 and TRBJ1-4 gives the full variable domain: EAGVVQSPRYKIIEKKQPVAFWCNPISGHNTLYWYLQNLGQGPELLIRYENEEAVDDSQLPKDRFSAERLKGVDSTLKIQPAELGDSAVYLCASSPSGVVEKLFFGSGTQLSVL.

The chain links TRBV2 to TRBJ2-7; D unresolved. The CDR3 is made up of 15 amino acids. CDR1 is SNHLY and CDR2 is FYNNEI in the germline V gene. V lost 1 base to trimming and J lost 2 bases, with 12 bases between them. CDR3: CASSEEILGTYEQYF. Written as DNA, the CDR3 is TGTGCCAGCAGTGAAGAAATCCTGGGGACCTACGAGCAGTACTTC.

The V call is TRBV7-8, the J call TRBJ2-7; tentatively, D is TRBD1 (6 bases). The CDR3 is made up of 16 amino acids. Trimming took off 1 base at V and 2 bases at J, with 15 bases between the two ends. Germline CDR1 reads SGHVS; CDR2 reads FQNEAQ. CDR3 sequence (DNA): TGTGCCAGCAGCTTAGGGGGACAACAGAGAGCCTACGAGCAGTACTTC. The encoded protein is CASSLGGQQRAYEQYF.

This clone was observed a single time. The chain couples TRBV28 to TRBJ2-6, with D hard to call. Germline loops: CDR1 MDHEN, CDR2 SYDVKM. Between the trimmed V and J ends, which lost 6 bases and 4 bases, there was a span of 13 bases. The CDR3 has 15 amino acids. CDR3 coding DNA: TGTGCCAGCAGCCCCCAACTTCCCGGGGCCAACGTCCTGACTTTC. Its translation: CASSPQLPGANVLTF. Using reference TRBV28 and TRBJ2-6 for the parts outside the CDR3, the full variable domain is DVKVTQSSRYLVKRTGEKVFLECVQDMDHENMFWYRQDPGLGLRLIYFSYDVKMKEKGDIPEGYSVSREKKERFSLILESASTNQTSMYLCASSPQLPGANVLTFGAGSRLTVL.

V gene TRBV30 combines with J gene TRBJ2-5; TRBD1 or TRBD2 may be the D gene (6 bases each). TRBJ2-7 matches the DNA end more closely, so the J call is doubtful. Germline assignment: CDR1 GTSNPN and CDR2 SVGIG (reference sequence). CDR3 length: 15 residues. The CDR3 here is CAWTRAGQGSYEQYF. The CDR3 bases are TGTGCCTGGACCCGGGCGGGGCAGGGGTCCTACGAGCAGTACTTC.

The rearrangement joins TRBV19 to TRBJ1-6; 7 bases are a match to TRBD1. Per germline, CDR1 LNHDA and CDR2 SQIVND (reference sequence). The CDR3 is 15 residues long. With V trimmed by 6 bases and J by 3 bases, 5 bases remained unmatched. The CDR3 spells CASRPGGNYNSPLHF. CDR3 DNA: TGTGCCAGTAGGCCAGGGGGAAACTATAATTCACCCCTCCACTTT.

This clone was observed a single time. The J gene is TRBJ2-3, the V gene TRBV29-1; 7 bases match TRBD1. Germline CDR1 is SQVTM and CDR2 is ANQGSEA. V gave up 1 base and J gave up 6 bases; unmatched junction bases: 10. The CDR3 has 15 amino acids. The CDR3 DNA sequence: TGCAGCGTTGAAGGGACAGGCCGTTCGTACGATACGCAGTATTTT. Translation gives CSVEGTGRSYDTQYF.

The chain has TRBV5-6 and TRBJ1-5, with TRBD1 matching over 7 bases. CDR1 SGHDT and CDR2 YYEEEE come from the germline V gene. This CDR3 spans 16 amino acids. J was trimmed by 2 bases and V by 0 bases; bases with no gene match: 5. DNA for the CDR3: TGTGCCAGCAGCTTGGCCAGGGGGGAGGGCAATCAGCCCCAGCATTTT. It encodes CASSLARGEGNQPQHF.

This clone has just a few counts. The chain has TRBV7-9 and TRBJ1-5; a possible D gene is TRBD1 (5 bases). This CDR3 spans 15 amino acids. Trimming left V 5 bases short and J 0 bases short, with 11 bases between. Germline CDR1 and CDR2: SEHNR and FQNEAQ (reference sequence). CDR3 bases: TGTGCCAGCAGCACGTCCGGGGCTAGCAATCAGCCCCAGCATTTT. This encodes CASSTSGASNQPQHF.

The genes are TRBV30 and TRBJ2-2; D is undetermined. The CDR3 is made up of 14 amino acids. V was shortened by 2 bases and J by 2 bases, with 9 bases between the two germline ends. Looked up from germline, CDR1 is GTSNPN and CDR2 is SVGIG (reference sequence). CDR3 in DNA: TGTGCCTGGAGTTTTGGGGTCAACACCGGGGAGCTGTTTTTT. Translated: CAWSFGVNTGELFF.

This rearrangement joins TRBV7-9 to TRBJ1-2, with D unclear. This CDR3 comprises 12 residues. The V end was cut by 5 bases, the J end by 8 bases, with 12 bases between. CDR1 and CDR2 (germline): SEHNR, FQNEAQ (reference sequence). The DNA of the CDR3 is TGTGCCAGCAGCGACCTAACCGTCGGCTACACCTTC. Protein sequence: CASSDLTVGYTF. The whole variable domain, remainder taken from reference TRBV7-9 and TRBJ1-2, is DTGVSQNPRHKITKRGQNVTFRCDPISEHNRLYWYRQTLGQGPEFLTYFQNEAQLEKSRLLSDRFSAERPKGSFSTLEIQRTEQGDSAMYLCASSDLTVGYTFGSGTRLTVV.

The chain joins TRBV7-9 to TRBJ1-1, with a tentative D call TRBD1 (6 bases). V was clipped by 2 bases and J by 2 bases, with 9 bases between them. Germline V lookup: CDR1 SEHNR, CDR2 FQNEAQ (reference sequence). The CDR3 loop spans 14 amino acids. In DNA, the CDR3 is TGTGCCAGCAGCTTACAGGGGATTAACACTGAAGCTTTCTTT. This gives the protein CASSLQGINTEAFF. The whole variable domain, filled in from reference TRBV7-9 and TRBJ1-1, reads DTGVSQNPRHKITKRGQNVTFRCDPISEHNRLYWYRQTLGQGPEFLTYFQNEAQLEKSRLLSDRFSAERPKGSFSTLEIQRTEQGDSAMYLCASSLQGINTEAFFGQGTRLTVV.

V usage is TRBV19 and J usage is TRBJ1-6; D is ambiguous. There are 12 residues in the CDR3. CDR1 and CDR2 (germline): LNHDA, SQIVND (reference sequence). Trimming took 1 base from V and 10 from J, leaving 5 bases between them. This CDR3 is CASSIGGSPLHF. The CDR3 region has the DNA TGTGCCAGTAGTATAGGGGGATCACCCCTCCACTTT. The complete variable domain, with remaining parts taken from reference TRBV19 and TRBJ1-6, reads DGGITQSPKYLFRKEGQNVTLSCEQNLNHDAMYWYRQDPGQGLRLIYYSQIVNDFQKGDIAEGYSVSREKKESFPLTVTSAQKNPTAFYLCASSIGGSPLHFGNGTRLTVT.

V usage is TRBV11-3 and J usage is TRBJ1-4; tentatively, D is TRBD1 (6 bases). From germline, CDR1 is SGHNT and CDR2 YENEEA. The CDR3 totals 15 residues. Trimming removed 4 bases from V and 0 bases from J, with 9 bases in between. CDR3 DNA sequence: TGTGCCAGCAGCTCCTACAGGGCAACTAATGAAAAACTGTTTTTT. Protein: CASSSYRATNEKLFF.

The V call is TRBV7-9, the J call TRBJ1-6, with D possibly TRBD1 on 5 matching bases. Trimming took off 1 base at V and 10 bases at J, with 14 bases between the two ends. The CDR3 runs 15 residues. CDR1 and CDR2 from the germline V gene are SEHNR and FQNEAQ (reference sequence). As DNA, the CDR3 is TGTGCCAGCAGCTTAGTAGGGGCAGCAGGATCACCCCTCCACTTT. Amino acid sequence: CASSLVGAAGSPLHF.

The chain couples TRBV11-3 to TRBJ2-3, with TRBD1 matching 12 bases. This CDR3 spans 15 amino acids. Germline V gives CDR1 SGHNT, CDR2 YENEEA. J lost 1 base, V lost 8 bases, and 4 bases had no gene match. The CDR3 nucleotides are TGTGCCAGCGGGGACAGGGGGCGAGGCACAGATACGCAGTATTTT. Its translation is CASGDRGRGTDTQYF.